The present T cell receptor beta chain was sequenced within a study of radiotherapy plus CTLA-4 blockade in lung cancer. Across the study: Roughly 17% of patients responded objectively, and about 32% achieved disease control. Study results and limitations: Early blood T cell clone dynamics, with interferon-beta, were reported to best predict response. Blood saw expansion of tumor-derived TCR clones after radiotherapy plus ipilimumab.

The ends lost 4 bases at V and 7 bases at J; junction bases unmatched: 11. The germline V gene encodes CDR1 SGHNT and CDR2 YYREEE (reference sequence). This CDR3 has 16 amino acids. In chemo-refractory metastatic non-small-cell lung cancer, patients got ipilimumab CTLA-4 blockade together with focal radiation. The assay was immunoSEQ multiplex PCR, and TCRdb's table has in-frame clones only and misses some. The sample has 55,000 or so clones; approximately 84% are singletons. A note on this clone: The antigen remains unidentified.

The receptor's source is a human donor with non-small cell lung cancer whose response to radiotherapy plus ipilimumab could not be evaluated. Sequenced material: peripheral blood, taken from a patient treated with radiotherapy plus ipilimumab. The J gene is TRBJ1-6, the V gene TRBV5-4, with 7 positions matching TRBD1. The CDR3 bases are TGTGCCAGCAGCCCCTTCCCGGGACAGCCCAATTCACCCCTCCACTTT. This gives the protein CASSPFPGQPNSPLHF.